This is a list of T cell receptor beta chains from one sample in a study of blood T cell repertoires in COVID-19. TCRdb keeps only in-frame clones here, not all; method: immunoSEQ multiplex PCR. The data hold about 160,000 clones, with about four fifths observed a single time. Material: PBMCs or T cells enriched from blood (not recorded which). The receptors were gathered from a man in his 60s who had recovered from COVID-19. Both conserved end residues are part of each CDR3. D genes are given only for firm matches. A clone size is listed for some rows: how often the clone was seen (once, few, many), or a class if it is expanded.

V gene	J gene	clone size	D gene	CDR3 protein	CDR3 DNA
TRBV2	TRBJ2-3	NA	TRBD1	CASTRQGSFTDTQYF	TGTGCCAGCACCCGACAGGGCTCGTTCACAGATACGCAGTATTTT
TRBV9	TRBJ2-2	NA	TRBD2	CASSTPSGGFGELFF	TGTGCCAGCAGCACCCCTAGCGGGGGATTCGGGGAGCTGTTTTTT
TRBV18	TRBJ1-1	NA	NA	CASSPRENTEAFF	TGTGCCAGCTCACCGAGGGAAAACACTGAAGCTTTCTTT
TRBV19	TRBJ2-3	NA	NA	CASSRGMGTDTQYF	TGTGCCAGTTCGAGAGGGATGGGCACAGATACGCAGTATTTT
TRBV29-1	TRBJ2-7	NA	TRBD2	CSVALGPGLAGEQYF	TGCAGCGTTGCCCTGGGGCCGGGACTAGCGGGGGAGCAGTACTTC
TRBV29-1	TRBJ2-5	NA	NA	CSVPPSGSQETQYF	TGCAGCGTGCCTCCTTCGGGGTCCCAAGAGACCCAGTACTTC
TRBV28	TRBJ2-7	NA	TRBD2	CASTNRGAYEQYF	TGTGCCAGCACGAATCGGGGGGCCTACGAGCAGTACTTC
TRBV28	TRBJ2-7	NA	NA	CASSLGSSVHEQYF	TGTGCCAGCAGTTTGGGCAGCTCTGTGCACGAGCAGTACTTC
TRBV14	TRBJ2-5	once	TRBD1	CASSLGDRGRETQYF	TGTGCCAGCAGCCTGGGGGACAGGGGGCGAGAGACCCAGTACTTC
TRBV20-1	TRBJ1-2	NA	NA	CSASSYGYTF	TGCAGTGCTAGCAGCTATGGCTACACCTTC
TRBV7-3	TRBJ2-7	NA	TRBD1	CASSSNTGTGAIEQYF	TGTGCCAGCAGCTCCAACACCGGGACAGGGGCGATCGAGCAGTACTTC
TRBV28	TRBJ1-2	NA	TRBD1	CASSGQGHYGYTF	TGTGCCAGCAGCGGACAGGGTCACTATGGCTACACCTTC
TRBV6-6	TRBJ2-1	once	TRBD2	CAGRLAGGPYNEQFF	TGTGCCGGGAGACTAGCGGGAGGTCCCTACAATGAGCAGTTCTTC
TRBV7-3	TRBJ2-2	NA	TRBD1	CASSSGQGGTGELFF	TGTGCCAGCAGCTCTGGACAGGGTGGCACCGGGGAGCTGTTTTTT
TRBV28	TRBJ2-5	NA	NA	CASSFRGEEYF	TGTGCCAGCAGTTTCAGGGGAGAAGAGTACTTC
TRBV5-3	TRBJ1-2	NA	NA	CARRVCPVDYTF	TGTGCCAGAAGAGTGTGTCCGGTTGACTACACCTTC